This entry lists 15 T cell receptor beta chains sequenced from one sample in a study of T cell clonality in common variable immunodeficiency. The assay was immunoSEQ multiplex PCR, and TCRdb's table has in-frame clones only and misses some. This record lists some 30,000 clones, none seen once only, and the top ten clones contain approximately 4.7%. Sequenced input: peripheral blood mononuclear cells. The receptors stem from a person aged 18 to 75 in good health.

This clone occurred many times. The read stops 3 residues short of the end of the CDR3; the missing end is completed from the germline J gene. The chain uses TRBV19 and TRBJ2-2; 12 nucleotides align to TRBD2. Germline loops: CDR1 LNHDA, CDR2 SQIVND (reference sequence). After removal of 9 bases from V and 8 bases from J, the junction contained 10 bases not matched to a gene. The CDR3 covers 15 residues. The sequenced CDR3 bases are TGTGCCAGCCGAGGACTAGCGGGGTATTCAGGGGAG. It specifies CASRGLAGYSGE. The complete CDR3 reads CASRGLAGYSGELFF.

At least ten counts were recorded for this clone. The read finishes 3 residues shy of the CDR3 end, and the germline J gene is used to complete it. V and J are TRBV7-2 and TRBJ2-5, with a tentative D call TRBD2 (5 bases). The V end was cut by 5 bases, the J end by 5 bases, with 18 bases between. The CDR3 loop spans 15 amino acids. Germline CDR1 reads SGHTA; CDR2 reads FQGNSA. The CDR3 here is CASSPAAQSAETQYF. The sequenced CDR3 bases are TGTGCCAGCAGCCCAGCGGCCCAATCCGCCGAGACC. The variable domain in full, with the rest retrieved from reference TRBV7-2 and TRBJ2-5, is GAGVSQSPSNKVTEKGKDVELRCDPISGHTALYWYRQSLGQGLEFLIYFQGNSAPDKSGLPSDRFSAERTGGSVSTLTIQRTQQEDSAVYLCASSPAAQSAETQYFGPGTRLLVL.

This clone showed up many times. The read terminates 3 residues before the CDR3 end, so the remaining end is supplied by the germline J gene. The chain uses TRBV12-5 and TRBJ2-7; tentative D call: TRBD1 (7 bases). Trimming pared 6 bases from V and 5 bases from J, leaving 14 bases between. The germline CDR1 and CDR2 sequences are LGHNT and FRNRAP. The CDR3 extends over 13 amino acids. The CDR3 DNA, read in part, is TGTGCTAGTGGCCCAACAGGGGAGGACGAG. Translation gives CASGPTGEDE. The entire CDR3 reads CASGPTGEDEQYF.

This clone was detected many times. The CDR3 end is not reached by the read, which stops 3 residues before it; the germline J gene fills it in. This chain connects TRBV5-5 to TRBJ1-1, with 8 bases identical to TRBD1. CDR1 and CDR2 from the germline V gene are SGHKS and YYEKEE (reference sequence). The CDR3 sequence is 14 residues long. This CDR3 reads CASSSQGVAWLAFF. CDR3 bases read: TGTGCCAGCAGCTCACAGGGGGTGGCCTGGTTG.

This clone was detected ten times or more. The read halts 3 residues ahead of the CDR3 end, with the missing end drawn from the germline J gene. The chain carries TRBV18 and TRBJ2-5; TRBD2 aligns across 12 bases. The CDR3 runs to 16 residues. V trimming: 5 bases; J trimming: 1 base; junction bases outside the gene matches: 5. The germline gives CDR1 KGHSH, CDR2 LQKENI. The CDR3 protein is CASSTRTSGTQETQYF. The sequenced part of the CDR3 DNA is TGTGCCAGCTCAACTCGGACTAGCGGGACCCAAGAGACC.

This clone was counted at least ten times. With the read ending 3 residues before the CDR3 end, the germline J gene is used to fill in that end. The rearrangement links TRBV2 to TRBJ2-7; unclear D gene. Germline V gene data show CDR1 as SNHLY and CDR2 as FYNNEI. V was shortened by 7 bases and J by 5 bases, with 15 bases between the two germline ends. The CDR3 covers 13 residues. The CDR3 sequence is CASKESWANEQYF. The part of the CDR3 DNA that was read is TGTGCCAGCAAGGAGTCGTGGGCGAACGAG.

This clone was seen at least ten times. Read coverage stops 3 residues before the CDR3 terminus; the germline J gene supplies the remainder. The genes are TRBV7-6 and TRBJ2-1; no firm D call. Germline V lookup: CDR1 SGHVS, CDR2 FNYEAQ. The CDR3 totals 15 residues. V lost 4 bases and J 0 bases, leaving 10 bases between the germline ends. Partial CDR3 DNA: TGTGCCAGCAGCTCCGACGACTCCTCCTACAATGAG. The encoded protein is CASSSDDSSYNE. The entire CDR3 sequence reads CASSSDDSSYNEQFF. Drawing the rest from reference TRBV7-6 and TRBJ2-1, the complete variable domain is GAGVSQSPRYKVTKRGQDVALRCDPISGHVSLYWYRQALGQGPEFLTYFNYEAQQDKSGLPNDRFSAERPEGSISTLTIQRTEQRDSAMYRCASSSDDSSYNEQFFGPGTRLTVL.

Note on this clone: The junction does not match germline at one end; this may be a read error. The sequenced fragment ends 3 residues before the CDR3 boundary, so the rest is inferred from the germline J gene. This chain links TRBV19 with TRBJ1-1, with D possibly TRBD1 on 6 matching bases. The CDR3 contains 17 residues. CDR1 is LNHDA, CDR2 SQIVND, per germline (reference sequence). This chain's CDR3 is CASSIVIKGERGTEAFF. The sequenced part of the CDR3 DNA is TGTGCCAGCAGTATAGTTATCAAGGGGGAAAGGGGCACTGAA.

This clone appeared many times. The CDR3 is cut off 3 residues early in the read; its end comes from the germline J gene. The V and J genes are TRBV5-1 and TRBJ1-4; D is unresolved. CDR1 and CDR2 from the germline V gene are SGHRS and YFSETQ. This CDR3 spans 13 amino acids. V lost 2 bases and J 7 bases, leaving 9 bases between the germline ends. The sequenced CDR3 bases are TGCGCCAGCAGCTTAGGGCTTGGTGAAAAA. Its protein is CASSLGLGEK. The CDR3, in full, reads CASSLGLGEKLFF. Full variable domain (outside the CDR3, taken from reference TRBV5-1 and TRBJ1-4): KAGVTQTPRYLIKTRGQQVTLSCSPISGHRSVSWYQQTPGQGLQFLFEYFSETQRNKGNFPGRFSGRQFSNSRSEMNVSTLELGDSALYLCASSLGLGEKLFFGSGTQLSVL.

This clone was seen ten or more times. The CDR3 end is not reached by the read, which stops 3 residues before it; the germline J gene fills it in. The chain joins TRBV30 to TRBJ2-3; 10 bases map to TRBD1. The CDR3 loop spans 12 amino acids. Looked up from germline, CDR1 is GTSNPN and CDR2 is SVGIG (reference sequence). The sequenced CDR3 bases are TGTGCCTGGGACAGGGGGCGCCGGACG. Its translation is CAWDRGRRT. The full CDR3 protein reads CAWDRGRRTQYF.

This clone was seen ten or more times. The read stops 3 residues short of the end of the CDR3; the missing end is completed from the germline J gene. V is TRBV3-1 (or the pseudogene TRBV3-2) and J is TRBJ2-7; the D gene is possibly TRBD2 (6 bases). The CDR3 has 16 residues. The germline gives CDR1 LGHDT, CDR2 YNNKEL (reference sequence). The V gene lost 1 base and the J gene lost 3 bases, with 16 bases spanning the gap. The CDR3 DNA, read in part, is TGTGCCAGCAGCCAAGCCCCGGGGGTAGACTACTACGAG. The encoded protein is CASSQAPGVDYYE. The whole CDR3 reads CASSQAPGVDYYEQYF.

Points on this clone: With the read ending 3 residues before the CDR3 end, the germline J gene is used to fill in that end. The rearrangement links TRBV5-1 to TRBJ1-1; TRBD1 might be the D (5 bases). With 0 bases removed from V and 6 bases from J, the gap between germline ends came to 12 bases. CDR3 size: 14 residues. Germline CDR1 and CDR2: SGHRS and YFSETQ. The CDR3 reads CASSLAGENAEAFF. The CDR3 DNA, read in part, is TGCGCCAGCAGCTTGGCGGGGGAGAATGCTGAA.

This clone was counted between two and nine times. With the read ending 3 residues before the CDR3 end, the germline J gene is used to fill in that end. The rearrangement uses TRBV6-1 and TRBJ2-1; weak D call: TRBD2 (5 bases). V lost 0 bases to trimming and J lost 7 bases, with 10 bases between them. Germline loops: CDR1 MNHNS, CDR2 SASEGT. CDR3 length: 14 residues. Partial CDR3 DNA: TGTGCCAGCAGTGAAGCGCGACTAATAAATGAG. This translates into CASSEARLINE. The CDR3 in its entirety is CASSEARLINEQFF.

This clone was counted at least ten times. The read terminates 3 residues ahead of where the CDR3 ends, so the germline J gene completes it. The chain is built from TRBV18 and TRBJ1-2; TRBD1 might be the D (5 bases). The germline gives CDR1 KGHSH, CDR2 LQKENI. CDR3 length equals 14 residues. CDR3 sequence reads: CASSPRSGAGGYTF. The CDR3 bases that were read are TGTGCCAGCTCCCCTAGGAGCGGGGCGGGCGGC.

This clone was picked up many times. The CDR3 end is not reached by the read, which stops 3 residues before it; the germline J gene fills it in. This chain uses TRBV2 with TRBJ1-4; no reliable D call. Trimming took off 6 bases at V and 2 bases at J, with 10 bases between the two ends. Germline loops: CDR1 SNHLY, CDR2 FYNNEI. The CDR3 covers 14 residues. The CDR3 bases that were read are TGTGCCAGCAGGTTTTTAGGGACTAATGAAAAA. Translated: CASRFLGTNEK. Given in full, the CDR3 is CASRFLGTNEKLFF.